The rows below give T cell receptor beta chains drawn from one sample of a study of breast tumors, draining lymph nodes, adjacent tissues. Each CDR3 protein is one row after TCRdb ran MiXCR on the multiplex PCR reads. The table lists 200,000 to 250,000 distinct CDR3 sequences, about 30% of them singletons, with 1.2% to 1.5% in the top ten. Source material: axillary lymph node tissue. Source of these receptors: a female donor with breast cancer. Some clones in this sample may be carry-over from other donors' samples. CDR3s leave out the opening cysteine and the closing phenylalanine or tryptophan. The order of the fields is J gene, V gene, clone size, CDR3 protein. Size is stated for part of the rows, as once, few or many counts, or as a class when the clone is expanded.

TRBJ2-7,TRBV6-4,many,ASRPTYEQY
TRBJ2-4,TRBV15,few,ATSRGGMDIRY
TRBJ2-5,TRBV6-1,many,ASSDNSGRGETQY
TRBJ2-2,TRBV2,many,ASSEGGAMGTGELF
TRBJ2-3,TRBV7-3,many,ASSFGLAADTQY
TRBJ2-3,TRBV7-3,.,ASSSGAGGLDTQY
TRBJ1-6,TRBV4-3,many,ASSSTGAPLH
TRBJ2-7,TRBV7-2,many,ASSFRLAGGEQY
TRBJ2-7,TRBV19,many,ASSQGPGAYEQY
TRBJ2-5,TRBV6-1,.,ASSPPGGPQETQY
TRBJ1-6,TRBV7-9,many,ASSLNAGTGGSPLH
TRBJ2-2,TRBV20-1,many,SARASAGARDTGELF
TRBJ2-4,TRBV20-1,many,SAPDRVRDIQY
TRBJ1-2,TRBV29-1,many,SVEEFQVPASADGYT
TRBJ2-6,TRBV28,many,ASSSGGSGANVLT
TRBJ2-1,TRBV5-1,many,ASSVTVHTYNEQF
TRBJ2-7,TRBV19,many,ASQARGSYEQY
TRBJ1-1,TRBV12-3/TRBV12-4,.,ASSYPQGLQSTEAF
TRBJ2-1,TRBV6-2/TRBV6-3,few,ASSYELGLKANYNEQF
TRBJ1-2,TRBV29-1,.,SVDNRLTNYGYT
TRBJ2-2,TRBV28,many,ASRTPTGELF
TRBJ2-3,TRBV7-2,.,ASSLANGKDTQY
TRBJ2-6,TRBV2,many,ASRREQLKTGANVLT
TRBJ2-7,TRBV7-2,.,ASSLRTSSGLPPYEQY